This T cell receptor beta chain was profiled in a study of blood T cells in healthy people across ages. Notes on the study in general: Higher diversity and more naive CD4+ cells were features of long-lived donors, compared to aged donors. Older individuals had lower TCR beta diversity per million T cells (the decline was roughly linear).

For every donor, a draw yielded 7.5 to 10 milliliters of peripheral blood. Next came a second PCR, run for roughly 6 to 11 cycles, which used a sample-barcoded 5' primer along with a J-beta primer mix. A template-switch adaptor that had 12 random nucleotides put a tag on each cDNA molecule. TCRdb re-called the 5' RACE reads through MiXCR, storing one row per CDR3 protein. Among roughly 680,000 distinct CDR3 sequences listed, approximately 52% were seen once. This clonotype was seen repeatedly, ten times or more. Its matching antigen is unknown. Germline CDR1 and CDR2: SNHLY and FYNNEI. V lost 5 bases, J lost 5 bases, and 12 bases lay in between. The length of the CDR3 is 13 residues.

This TCR came from a woman of 80 years or more in good health. Sequences were obtained from blood. V usage is TRBV2 and J usage is TRBJ2-5; possibly TRBD2 for D (6 bases). CDR3 in amino acids: CASSYLEGETQYF. CDR3 in DNA: TGTGCCAGCAGTTACTTGGAGGGGGAGACCCAGTACTTC.